The source of this T cell receptor beta chain is a study of OX40 agonist ivuxolimab in advanced cancers. Generated by immunoSEQ multiplex PCR, the TCRdb table keeps only in-frame clones and is missing some. The sample yields tens of thousands of clones, about four fifths seen once. Sequencing was performed on CD4+ or CD8+ T cells sorted from blood, taken in a trial of the OX40 agonist ivuxolimab. The source of this sequence is an adult with an advanced solid tumor such as melanoma, head and neck, liver or kidney cancer.

CDR3 amino acids: CASSLGAGEVDTQYF. DNA for the CDR3: TGTGCCAGCAGCTTAGGAGCGGGAGAAGTAGATACGCAGTATTTT. The gene calls are TRBV11-2 and TRBJ2-3; TRBD2 matches at 8 bases. The trim removed 1 base at V and 5 bases at J, leaving 5 bases unmatched. The length of the CDR3 is 15 residues. Germline V gene data show CDR1 as SGHAT and CDR2 as FQNNGV.